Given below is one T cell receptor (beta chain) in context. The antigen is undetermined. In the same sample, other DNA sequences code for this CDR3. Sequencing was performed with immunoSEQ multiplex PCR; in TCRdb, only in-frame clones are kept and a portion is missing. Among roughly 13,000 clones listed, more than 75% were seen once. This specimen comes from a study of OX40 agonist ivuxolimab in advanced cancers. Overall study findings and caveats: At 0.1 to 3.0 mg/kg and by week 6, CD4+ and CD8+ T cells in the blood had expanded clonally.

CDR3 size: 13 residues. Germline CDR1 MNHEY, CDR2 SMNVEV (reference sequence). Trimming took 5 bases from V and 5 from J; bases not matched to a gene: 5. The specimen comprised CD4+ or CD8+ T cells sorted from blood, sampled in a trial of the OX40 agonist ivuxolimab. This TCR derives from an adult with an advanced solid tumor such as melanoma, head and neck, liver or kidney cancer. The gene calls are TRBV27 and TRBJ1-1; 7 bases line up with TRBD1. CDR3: CASSVRGGTEAFF. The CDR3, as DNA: TGTGCCAGCAGTGTCAGGGGGGGGACTGAAGCTTTCTTT.